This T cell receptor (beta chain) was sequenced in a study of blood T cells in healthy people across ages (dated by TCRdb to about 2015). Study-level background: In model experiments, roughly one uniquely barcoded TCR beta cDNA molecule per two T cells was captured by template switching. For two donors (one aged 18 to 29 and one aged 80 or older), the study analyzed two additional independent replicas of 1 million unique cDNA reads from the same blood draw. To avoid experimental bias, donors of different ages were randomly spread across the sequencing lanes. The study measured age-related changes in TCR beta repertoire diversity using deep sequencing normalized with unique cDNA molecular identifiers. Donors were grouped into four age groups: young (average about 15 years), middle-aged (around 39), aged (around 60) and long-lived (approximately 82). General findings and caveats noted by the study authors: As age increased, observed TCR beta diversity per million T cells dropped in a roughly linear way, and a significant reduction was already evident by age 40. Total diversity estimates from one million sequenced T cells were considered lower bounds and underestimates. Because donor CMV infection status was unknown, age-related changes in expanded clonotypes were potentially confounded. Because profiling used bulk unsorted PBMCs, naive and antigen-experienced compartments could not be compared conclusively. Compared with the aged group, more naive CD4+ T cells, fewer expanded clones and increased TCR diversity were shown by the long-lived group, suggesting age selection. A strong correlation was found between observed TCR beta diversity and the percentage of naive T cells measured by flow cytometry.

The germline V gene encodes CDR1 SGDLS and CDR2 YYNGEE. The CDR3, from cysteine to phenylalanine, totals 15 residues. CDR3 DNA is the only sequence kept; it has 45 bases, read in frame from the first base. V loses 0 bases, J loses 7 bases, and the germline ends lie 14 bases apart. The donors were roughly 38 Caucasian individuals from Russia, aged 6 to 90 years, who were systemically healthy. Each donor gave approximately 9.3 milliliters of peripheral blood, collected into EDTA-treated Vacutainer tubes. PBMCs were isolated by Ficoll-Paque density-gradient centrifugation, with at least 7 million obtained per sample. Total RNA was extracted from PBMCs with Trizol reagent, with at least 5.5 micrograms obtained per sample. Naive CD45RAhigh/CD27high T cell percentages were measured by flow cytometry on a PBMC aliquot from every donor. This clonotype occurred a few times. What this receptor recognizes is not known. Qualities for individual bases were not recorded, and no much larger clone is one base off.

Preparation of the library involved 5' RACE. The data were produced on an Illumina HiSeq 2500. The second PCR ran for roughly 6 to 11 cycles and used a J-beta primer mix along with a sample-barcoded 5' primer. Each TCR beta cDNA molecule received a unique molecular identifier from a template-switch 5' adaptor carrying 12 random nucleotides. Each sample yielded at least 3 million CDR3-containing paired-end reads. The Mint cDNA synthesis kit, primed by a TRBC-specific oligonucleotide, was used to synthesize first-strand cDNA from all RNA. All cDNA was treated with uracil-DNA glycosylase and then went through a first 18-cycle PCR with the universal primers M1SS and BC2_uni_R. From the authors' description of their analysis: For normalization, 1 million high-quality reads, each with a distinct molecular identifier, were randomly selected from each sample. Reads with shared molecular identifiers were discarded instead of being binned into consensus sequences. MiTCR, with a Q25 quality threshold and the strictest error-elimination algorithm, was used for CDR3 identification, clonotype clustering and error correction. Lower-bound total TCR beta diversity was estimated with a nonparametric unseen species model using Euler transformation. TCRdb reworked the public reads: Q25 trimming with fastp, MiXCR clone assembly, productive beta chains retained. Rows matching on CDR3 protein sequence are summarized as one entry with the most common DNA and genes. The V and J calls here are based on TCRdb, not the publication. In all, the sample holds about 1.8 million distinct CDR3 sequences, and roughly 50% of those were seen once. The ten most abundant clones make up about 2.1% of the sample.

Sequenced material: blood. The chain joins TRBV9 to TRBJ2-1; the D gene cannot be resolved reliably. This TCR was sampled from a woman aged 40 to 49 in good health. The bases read TGTGCCAGCAGCGTAGACAATCTGGGAATGAATGAGCAGTTCTTC. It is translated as CASSVDNLGMNEQFF.